This entry describes one TCR beta chain. This sample is drawn from a study of blood T cell repertoires in COVID-19. CDR3 length: 14 residues. The germline V and J ends were trimmed by 3 bases and 1 base, with 6 bases remaining between them. Germline-derived CDR1 and CDR2 are MNHEY and SMNVEV (reference sequence). The data were produced by immunoSEQ multiplex PCR, yet TCRdb's version contains in-frame clones alone and is incomplete. The sample has approximately 290,000 clones, roughly 90% seen once. The origin of this receptor is a woman younger than 45 with COVID-19, enrolled during active disease. The sample consisted of peripheral blood. The chain couples TRBV27 to TRBJ2-2; D remains unclear. The CDR3 sequence: CASSFSGNTGELFF. Written as DNA, the CDR3 is TGTGCCAGCAGTTTCTCGGGGAACACCGGGGAGCTGTTTTTT.